The 27 T cell receptor beta chains below come from one sample, sequenced in a study of shared clonotypes between healthy human individuals (dated by TCRdb to 2020 to 2021). Library creation used the immunoSEQ multiplex PCR assay. Imported from immuneACCESS, the table was reduced by TCRdb to in-frame sequences with V and J called. These copies leave out some clones; in studies compared against another copy, an unresolved V gene accounts for under half, and the cause of the remainder is not known. The sample contains more than 2,000,000 clones, approximately 94% of them found a single time. The top ten clones comprise 0.13% to 0.15% of the sample. Material: naive CD4+ T cells sorted from blood. Sample cell subset or site, as interpreted from the label and publication: CD45RA+ positively selected. All receptors derive from a man between 18 and 29 years old in good health.

This clone has only a few counts. The chain's CDR3 is CASSFSGSGNTIYF. The CDR3 region has the DNA TGTGCCAGCAGCTTCTCGGGTTCTGGAAACACCATATATTTT. The chain uses TRBV11-2 and TRBJ1-3; D is ambiguous. Germline lookup yields CDR1 SGHAT and CDR2 FQNNGV. This CDR3 spans 14 amino acids. The V end was cut by 3 bases, the J end by 1 base, with 7 bases between.

This sequence joins TRBV5-6 and TRBJ2-5; 9 positions match TRBD1. After removal of 0 bases from V and 5 bases from J, the junction contained 5 bases not matched to a gene. This CDR3 is 15 amino acids long. Germline assignment: CDR1 SGHDT and CDR2 YYEEEE. The CDR3 protein is CASSLEGQGGETQYF. For the CDR3, the DNA is TGTGCCAGCAGCTTGGAGGGACAGGGCGGTGAGACCCAGTACTTC.

The chain joins TRBV19 to TRBJ1-5; D possibly corresponds to TRBD1 (6 bases). The germline gives CDR1 LNHDA, CDR2 SQIVND (reference sequence). CDR3 size: 16 residues. Trimming removed 4 bases at V and 2 bases at J, with 15 bases between. The CDR3 coding sequence is TGTGCCAGTAGTAAGGGGGTGGGGTTCGGCAATCAGCCCCAGCATTTT. Encoded protein: CASSKGVGFGNQPQHF.

V is TRBV7-9 and J is TRBJ2-3; 7 bases align to TRBD2. V gave up 1 base and J gave up 1 base; unmatched junction bases: 2. Per the germline V gene, CDR1 is SEHNR and CDR2 is FQNEAQ (reference sequence). The CDR3 is 15 amino acids. The CDR3 coding sequence is TGTGCCAGCAGCTTAGTGCTAGCGGGCACAGATACGCAGTATTTT. Translating it yields CASSLVLAGTDTQYF.

A remark on this clone: Additional DNA sequences in this sample encode the identical CDR3. The chain uses TRBV27 and TRBJ1-5; D gene uncertain. Germline CDR1 is MNHEY and CDR2 is SMNVEV (reference sequence). The CDR3 length is 14 residues. Trimming shortened V by 3 bases and J by 0 bases, and 6 bases separated the two germline ends. In DNA, the CDR3 is TGTGCCAGCAGTTTTGCAGATAGCAATCAGCCCCAGCATTTT. Its translation: CASSFADSNQPQHF.

J is TRBJ2-5 and V is TRBV7-9; D unresolved. The V end lost 2 bases, the J end lost 5 bases, and 6 bases lay between the germline ends. The germline V gene encodes CDR1 SEHNR and CDR2 FQNEAQ (reference sequence). CDR3 length: 12 residues. The CDR3 bases are TGTGCCAGCAGCTTATCTTACGAGACCCAGTACTTC. It specifies CASSLSYETQYF.

The CDR3 sequence: CASSLGGGSHNEQFF. CDR3 in DNA: TGCGCCAGCAGCTTGGGCGGGGGCAGTCACAATGAGCAGTTCTTC. The J gene is TRBJ2-1, the V gene TRBV5-1, with D perhaps TRBD2 (7 bases). Germline lookup yields CDR1 SGHRS and CDR2 YFSETQ. This CDR3 is built from 15 residues. Trimming took off 0 bases at V and 5 bases at J, with 12 bases between the two ends.

The chain is built from TRBV6-5 and TRBJ1-1; a weak D match, TRBD1 (6 bases). V lost 0 bases and J lost 1, with 9 bases in between. This CDR3 region has 15 residues. Germline V gives CDR1 MNHEY, CDR2 SVGAGI. As DNA, the CDR3 is TGTGCCAGCAGTTACTCTGGGACAACGAACACTGAAGCTTTCTTT. Its protein is CASSYSGTTNTEAFF.

The chain recombines TRBV11-2 with TRBJ2-7, with D maybe TRBD2 (5 bases). This CDR3 spans 18 amino acids. Looked up from germline, CDR1 is SGHAT and CDR2 is FQNNGV. The V gene lost 0 bases and the J gene lost 7 bases, with 25 bases spanning the gap. Here the CDR3 reads CASSLEGGLGIKRVEQYF. DNA of the CDR3: TGTGCCAGCAGCTTAGAGGGTGGACTTGGAATCAAAAGAGTTGAGCAGTACTTC.

In the case of this clone: Other DNA sequences in the same sample also yield this CDR3. The chain is built from TRBV7-2 and TRBJ2-7, with 9 bases fitting TRBD2. In germline, CDR1 is SGHTA, CDR2 FQGNSA. The V gene end was trimmed by 5 bases and the J gene end by 3 bases; junction bases not matched to a gene: 2. This CDR3 comprises 13 residues. DNA for the CDR3: TGTGCCAGCAGCCGTAGCGGGAGCTACGAGCAGTACTTC. Translation gives CASSRSGSYEQYF.

This clone showed up just a few times. The chain is built from TRBV28 and TRBJ1-1, with 9 bases fitting TRBD1. This CDR3 comprises 16 residues. V dropped 0 bases and J dropped 6; count of bases not matched to a gene: 8. CDR1 and CDR2 from the germline V gene are MDHEN and SYDVKM. CDR3 region: CASSLWGTGIKSEAFF. In DNA, the CDR3 is TGTGCCAGCAGTTTATGGGGGACAGGGATCAAATCTGAAGCTTTCTTT.

The rearrangement joins TRBV2 to TRBJ2-7; 10 bases match TRBD1. Germline values: CDR1 SNHLY, CDR2 FYNNEI. V gave up 3 bases and J gave up 4 bases; unmatched junction bases: 6. The CDR3 length is 15 residues. CDR3 sequence (DNA): TGTGCCAGCAGTGATCGGACAGGGGGACGATACGAGCAGTACTTC. It specifies CASSDRTGGRYEQYF.

This chain uses TRBV5-8 with TRBJ1-2; D perhaps matches TRBD1 (5 bases). The V end lost 4 bases, the J end lost 4 bases, and 23 bases lay between the germline ends. Germline V gene lookup returns CDR1 SGHTS and CDR2 YDEGEE. This CDR3 region has 17 residues. As DNA, the CDR3 is TGTGCCAGCAGCAAGTTTAAGATTCAGGGAAGCTCCTATGGCTACACCTTC. Encoded protein: CASSKFKIQGSSYGYTF.

This chain joins TRBV29-1 and TRBJ1-1; weak D call: TRBD1 (6 bases). Trimming removed 7 bases at V and 4 bases at J, with 16 bases between. CDR3 length: 13 residues. CDR1 and CDR2 (germline): SQVTM, ANQGSEA. CDR3 residues: CSGKTGLSTEAFF. CDR3 in DNA: TGCAGCGGCAAGACAGGTTTGAGCACTGAAGCTTTCTTT.

This clone was observed a single time. V usage is TRBV5-5 and J usage is TRBJ2-5, with 10 positions matching TRBD2. Germline values: CDR1 SGHKS, CDR2 YYEKEE (reference sequence). The length of the CDR3 is 16 residues. V shed 5 bases and J 5 bases; nucleotides not matched to a gene: 12. The CDR3 DNA reads as TGTGCCAGCAGTCTGCCTATAGCGGGAGGTGGGGAGACCCAGTACTTC. It is translated as CASSLPIAGGGETQYF.

The table lists this clone with a count of one. The junction and the germline gene differ at one end; a read error may be behind it. The gene calls are TRBV5-1 and TRBJ1-1; D gene uncertain. CDR1 is SGHRS and CDR2 is YFSETQ in the germline V gene. This CDR3 region has 13 residues. The DNA for the CDR3 is TGCGCCAGCAGCCTCATGTTTAGCAGGCCCCCTTCTTTT. This sequence encodes CASSLMFSRPPSF.

This chain connects TRBV7-9 to TRBJ1-4; 7 bases agree with TRBD1. The trim removed 5 bases at V and 8 bases at J, leaving 11 bases unmatched. This CDR3 contains 15 residues. Germline values: CDR1 SEHNR, CDR2 FQNEAQ (reference sequence). CDR3 nucleotide sequence: TGTGCCAGCAGCCCCGGGACAGCTCTTCCAGAAAAACTGTTTTTT. Protein: CASSPGTALPEKLFF.

The chain joins TRBV10-2 to TRBJ1-4, with 7 bases matching TRBD1. The ends lost 5 bases at V and 7 bases at J; junction bases unmatched: 10. The germline CDR1 and CDR2 sequences are WSHSY and SAAADI. This CDR3 comprises 15 residues. The CDR3 sequence: CASSPTGTVREKLFF. The CDR3 DNA sequence: TGCGCCAGCAGTCCTACCGGGACAGTCCGTGAAAAACTGTTTTTT.

CDR3 sequence (DNA): TGTGCCATCAGGGGACTAGAGCGGGACACCGGGGAGCTGTTTTTT. This sequence encodes CAIRGLERDTGELFF. The chain links TRBV10-3 to TRBJ2-2; TRBD2 aligns across 8 bases. The length of the CDR3 is 15 residues. Germline CDR1 is ENHRY and CDR2 is SYGVKD. V shed 6 bases and J 3 bases; nucleotides not matched to a gene: 6.

CDR3: CASSLFPSLGDYGYTF. CDR3 coding DNA: TGTGCCAGCAGTTTATTCCCCAGTTTAGGGGACTATGGCTACACCTTC. The chain employs TRBV28 and TRBJ1-2; D may be TRBD1 (5 bases). Trimming left V 1 base short and J 3 bases short, with 15 bases between. This CDR3 comprises 16 residues. From germline, CDR1 is MDHEN and CDR2 SYDVKM.

The chain combines TRBV2 with TRBJ2-1, with 9 bases matching TRBD2. Germline lookup yields CDR1 SNHLY and CDR2 FYNNEI. The CDR3 has 16 amino acids. The V and J ends lost 6 bases and 7 bases, in that order; junction bases with no gene match: 13. Written as DNA, the CDR3 is TGTGCCAGCAGCCTCCGCGGGGCGGGGGGGCTTAATGAGCAGTTCTTC. Its translation: CASSLRGAGGLNEQFF.

The V and J genes are TRBV5-4 and TRBJ1-6; the D is unclear. V gave up 1 base and J gave up 6 bases, with 8 bases separating them. This CDR3 is 14 amino acids long. Germline V lookup: CDR1 SGHNT, CDR2 YYREEE (reference sequence). CDR3 coding DNA: TGTGCCAGCAGCTTGCCGGCAGTTAATTCACCCCTCCACTTT. It translates to CASSLPAVNSPLHF.

The chain's CDR3 is CASSVPGLNPSGANVLTF. CDR3 sequence (DNA): TGTGCCAGCAGCGTTCCGGGACTAAATCCCTCTGGGGCCAACGTCCTGACTTTC. The chain links TRBV11-2 to TRBJ2-6; 7 bases are shared with TRBD2. Germline V gene data show CDR1 as SGHAT and CDR2 as FQNNGV. V shed 5 bases and J 0 bases; nucleotides not matched to a gene: 10. The CDR3 runs 18 residues.

The chain carries TRBV28 and TRBJ2-1, with D perhaps being TRBD1 or TRBD2 (5 bases each). Germline V CDR1 and CDR2: MDHEN, SYDVKM. CDR3 size: 16 residues. Trimming pared 8 bases from V and 0 bases from J, leaving 17 bases between. The CDR3 reads CASGPPGPISYNEQFF. In DNA form, the CDR3 reads TGTGCCAGCGGGCCTCCGGGACCGATCTCCTACAATGAGCAGTTCTTC.

This clone was counted a single time. The chain joins TRBV9 to TRBJ2-5; no firm D call. The CDR3 contains 14 residues. Trimming took off 0 bases at V and 1 base at J, with 7 bases between the two ends. CDR1 and CDR2 (germline): SGDLS, YYNGEE. The CDR3 DNA reads as TGTGCCAGCAGCGTAGACAAGACCCAAGAGACCCAGTACTTC. Protein product: CASSVDKTQETQYF.

The chain has TRBV4-3 and TRBJ2-4; the match to TRBD2 covers 8 bases. Trimming took 1 base from V and 3 from J; bases not matched to a gene: 8. The CDR3 is 17 amino acids. Germline V gene data show CDR1 as LGHNA and CDR2 as YSLEER. The CDR3 loop is CASSQGEREGDKNIQYF. The CDR3 nucleotides read TGCGCCAGCAGCCAAGGCGAACGGGAGGGTGACAAAAACATTCAGTACTTC.

Of note for this clone: Sequence at one end of the junction differs from germline and may be a read error. This chain links TRBV11-2 with TRBJ1-2, with 9 bases that match TRBD1. There are 15 residues in the CDR3. The germline CDR1 and CDR2 sequences are SGHAT and FQNNGV. CDR3 amino acids: CASRHPGQGNYGFTF. The CDR3 DNA reads TGTGCCAGCAGACATCCGGGACAGGGTAACTATGGCTTCACCTTC.